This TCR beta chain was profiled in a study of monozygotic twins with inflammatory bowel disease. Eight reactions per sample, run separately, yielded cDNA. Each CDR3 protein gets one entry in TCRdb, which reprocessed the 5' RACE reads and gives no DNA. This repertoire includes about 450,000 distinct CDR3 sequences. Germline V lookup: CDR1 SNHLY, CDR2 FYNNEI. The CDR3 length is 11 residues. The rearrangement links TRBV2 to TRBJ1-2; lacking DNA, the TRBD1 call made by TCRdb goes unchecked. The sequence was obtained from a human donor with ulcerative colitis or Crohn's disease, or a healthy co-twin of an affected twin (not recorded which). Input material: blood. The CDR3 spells CASTDRGGYTF.